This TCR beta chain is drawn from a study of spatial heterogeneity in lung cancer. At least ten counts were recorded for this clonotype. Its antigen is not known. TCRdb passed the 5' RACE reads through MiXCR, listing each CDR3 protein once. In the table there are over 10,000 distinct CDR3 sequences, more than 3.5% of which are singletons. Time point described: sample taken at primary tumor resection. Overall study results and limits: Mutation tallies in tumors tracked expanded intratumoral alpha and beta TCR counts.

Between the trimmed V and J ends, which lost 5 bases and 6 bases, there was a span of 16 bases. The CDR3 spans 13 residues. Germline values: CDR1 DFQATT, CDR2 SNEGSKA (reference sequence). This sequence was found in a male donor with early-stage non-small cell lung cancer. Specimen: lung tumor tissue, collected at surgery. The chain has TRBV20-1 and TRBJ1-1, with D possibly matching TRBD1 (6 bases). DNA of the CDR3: TGCAGTGCTGGGAGGGGGGGTACCTCTGAAGCTTTCTTT. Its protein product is CSAGRGGTSEAFF.